Listed below are T cell receptor beta chains from one sample, sequenced in a study of T cell repertoires in cytomegalovirus infection. Via MiXCR, TCRdb re-called the reads, giving one row per CDR3 protein. The table shows 200,000 to 250,000 distinct CDR3 sequences, with roughly two fifths occurring only once. Their antigens remain unidentified. This specimen was CD8+ T cells from cultured PBMCs, taken from culture after CMV antigen stimulation. Every receptor here comes from a human donor in good health (CMV status not recorded). Some clones in this sample may be carry-over from other donors' samples. CDR3s include the opening cysteine and the closing phenylalanine or tryptophan. The order of the fields is clone size, J gene, V gene, D gene, CDR3 DNA, CDR3 protein. D genes are given only for firm matches. For some rows the clone size is stated as once, few or many, or as a class when expanded; others skip it.

many | TRBJ2-7 | TRBV7-6 | . | TGTGCCAGCAGCTTAGTTGAAACAAGAGAGCAGTACTTC | CASSLVETREQYF
. | TRBJ1-1 | TRBV2 | . | TGTGCCATCCAAGGCTCCTTTTTGGCTTTCTTT | CAIQGSFLAFF
. | TRBJ1-1 | TRBV10-2 | . | TGCGCCAGCAGGACGTTAACGGACAGTGTGGCCCCGAGGCCTGAAGCTTTCTTT | CASRTLTDSVAPRPEAFF
. | TRBJ2-3 | TRBV2 | . | TGTGCCAGCAGCCTAAGCGCTCGGGCGGGCCTCACAGATACGCAGTATTTT | CASSLSARAGLTDTQYF
many | TRBJ2-5 | TRBV20-1 | TRBD2 | TGCAGTGCCCCCGGGGGGGGCAGAGAGACCCAGTACTTC | CSAPGGGRETQYF
few | TRBJ2-4 | TRBV28 | . | TGTGCCACCGAGGGAGGCAAAAACATTCAGTACTTC | CATEGGKNIQYF
. | TRBJ2-1 | TRBV11-2 | . | TGTGCCAGCAGCTTAGTCGGGGGCCCCGGTGAGCAGTTCTTC | CASSLVGGPGEQFF
few | TRBJ2-3 | TRBV28 | TRBD2 | TGTGTCGCTTGTAGCGGGGCTACAGAGACAGATACGCAGTATTTT | CVACSGATETDTQYF
. | TRBJ2-7 | TRBV15 | . | TGTGCCACCAGCAGCAGAGATCCCTACGAGCAGTACTTC | CATSSRDPYEQYF
. | TRBJ2-1 | TRBV4-1 | . | TGCGCCAGCAGCCAAGAAGGAGGCAGCTCCTACAATGAGCAGTTCTTC | CASSQEGGSSYNEQFF
. | TRBJ2-5 | TRBV7-9 | . | TGTGCCAGCAGCTTGGGCAGGGGGGTAGAAGAGACCCAGTACTTC | CASSLGRGVEETQYF
. | TRBJ2-2 | TRBV20-1 | . | TGCAGTGCTAAGACAAACGGGGGCGCTGGCGGGGAGCTGTTTTTT | CSAKTNGGAGGELFF
. | TRBJ1-1 | TRBV5-1 | TRBD1 | TGCGCCAGCAGCCCGGGCAACAGGGGGCGAACTGAAGCTTTCTTT | CASSPGNRGRTEAFF
. | TRBJ1-5 | TRBV12-3/TRBV12-4 | . | TGTGCCAGCAGCTCCCAAGGGGATAGCAATCAGCCCCAGCATTTT | CASSSQGDSNQPQHF
few | TRBJ2-1 | TRBV12-5 | TRBD2 | TGTGCTAGTGGTTCCGGAACTCTAGCGGGACTCCCTTACTCCTACAATGAGCAGTTCTTC | CASGSGTLAGLPYSYNEQFF